This TCR beta chain was retrieved from a study of T cell repertoires in cytomegalovirus infection. The overall study: TCR beta signatures that were public indicated CMV infection and matching HLA type.

The study, taken as a whole, reports: Identification of carriers of CMV plus the relevant HLA was achieved through cumulative public TCR beta family frequency.

This clonotype was recorded many times. Its antigen is currently unknown. TCRdb ran MiXCR on the reads and lists one entry per CDR3 protein. The table includes around 330,000 distinct CDR3 sequences, about a sixth detected once. Input material: PBMCs. This TCR was recovered from a human donor in good health (CMV status not recorded). Some clones in this sample may be carry-over from other donors' samples.

CDR3 DNA sequence: TGCGCCAGCAGCTTGGACAGCTTCAATCAGCCCCAGCATTTT. It yields the protein CASSLDSFNQPQHF. The chain is built from TRBV5-1 and TRBJ1-5, with D unresolved. This CDR3 contains 14 residues. Germline CDR1 SGHRS, CDR2 YFSETQ. Trimming pared 0 bases from V and 3 bases from J, leaving 7 bases between.